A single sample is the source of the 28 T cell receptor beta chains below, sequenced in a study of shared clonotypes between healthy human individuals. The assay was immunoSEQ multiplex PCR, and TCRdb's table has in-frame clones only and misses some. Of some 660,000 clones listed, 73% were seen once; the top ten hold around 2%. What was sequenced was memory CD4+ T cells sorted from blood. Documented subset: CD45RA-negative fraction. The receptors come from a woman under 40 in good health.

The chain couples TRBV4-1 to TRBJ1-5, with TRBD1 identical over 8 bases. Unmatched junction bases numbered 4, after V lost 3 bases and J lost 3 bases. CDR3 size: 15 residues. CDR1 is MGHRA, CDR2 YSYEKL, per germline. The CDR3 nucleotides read TGCGCCAGCAGCCACTTGGACAGGGACAATCAGCCCCAGCATTTT. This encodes CASSHLDRDNQPQHF.

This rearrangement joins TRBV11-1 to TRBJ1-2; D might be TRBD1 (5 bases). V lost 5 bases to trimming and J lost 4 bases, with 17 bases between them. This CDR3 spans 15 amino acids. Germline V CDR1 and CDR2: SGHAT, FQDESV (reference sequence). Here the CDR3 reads CASSASGPTGYGYTF. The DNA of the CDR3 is TGTGCCAGCAGCGCCTCGGGACCAACTGGCTATGGCTACACCTTC.

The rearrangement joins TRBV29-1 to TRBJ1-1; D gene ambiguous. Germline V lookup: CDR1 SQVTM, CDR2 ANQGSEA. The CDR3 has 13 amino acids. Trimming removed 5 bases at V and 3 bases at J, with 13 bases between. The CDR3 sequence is CSVSWALDTEAFF. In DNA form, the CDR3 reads TGCAGCGTTTCTTGGGCCTTGGACACTGAAGCTTTCTTT.

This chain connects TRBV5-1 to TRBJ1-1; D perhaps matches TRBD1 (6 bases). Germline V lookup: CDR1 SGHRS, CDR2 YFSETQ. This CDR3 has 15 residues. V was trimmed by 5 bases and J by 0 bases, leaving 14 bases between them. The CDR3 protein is CASRNEGHLNTEAFF. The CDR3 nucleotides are TGCGCCAGCAGAAACGAGGGACACCTGAACACTGAAGCTTTCTTT.

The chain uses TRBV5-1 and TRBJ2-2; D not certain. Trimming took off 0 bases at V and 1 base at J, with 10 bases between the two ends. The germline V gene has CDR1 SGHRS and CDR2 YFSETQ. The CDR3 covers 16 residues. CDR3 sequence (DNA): TGCGCCAGCAGCTTGGCCGGGTCTCGGAACACCGGGGAGCTGTTTTTT. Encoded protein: CASSLAGSRNTGELFF.

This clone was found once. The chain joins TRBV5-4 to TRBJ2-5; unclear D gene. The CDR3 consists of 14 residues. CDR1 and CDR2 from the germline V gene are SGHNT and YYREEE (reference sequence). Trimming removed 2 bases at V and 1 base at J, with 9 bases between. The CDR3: CASSFGWAQETQYF. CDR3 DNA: TGTGCCAGCAGCTTTGGGTGGGCCCAAGAGACCCAGTACTTC.

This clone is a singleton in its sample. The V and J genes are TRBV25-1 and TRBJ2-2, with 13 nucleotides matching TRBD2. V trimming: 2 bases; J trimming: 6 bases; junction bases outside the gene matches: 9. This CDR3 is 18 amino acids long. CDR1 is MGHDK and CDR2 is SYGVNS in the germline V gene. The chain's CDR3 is CASSEGGLAGSSAGELFF. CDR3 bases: TGTGCCAGCAGTGAAGGGGGACTAGCGGGAAGTTCGGCCGGGGAGCTGTTTTTT. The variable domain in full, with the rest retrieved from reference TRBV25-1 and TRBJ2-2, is EADIYQTPRYLVIGTGKKITLECSQTMGHDKMYWYQQDPGMELHLIHYSYGVNSTEKGDLSSESTVSRIRTEHFPLTLESARPSHTSQYLCASSEGGLAGSSAGELFFGEGSRLTVL.

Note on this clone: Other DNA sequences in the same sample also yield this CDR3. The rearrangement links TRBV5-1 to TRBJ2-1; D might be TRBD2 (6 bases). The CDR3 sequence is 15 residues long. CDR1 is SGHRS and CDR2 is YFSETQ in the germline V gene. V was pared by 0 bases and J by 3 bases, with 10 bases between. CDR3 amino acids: CASSLASAGYNEQFF. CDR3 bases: TGCGCCAGCAGCTTGGCCTCAGCGGGCTACAATGAGCAGTTCTTC.

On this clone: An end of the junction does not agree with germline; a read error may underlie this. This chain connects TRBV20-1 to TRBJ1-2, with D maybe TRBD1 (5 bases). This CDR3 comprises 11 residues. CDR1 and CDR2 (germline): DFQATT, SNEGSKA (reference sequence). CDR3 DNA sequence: TGCAGTGCTAGAGGGGGCCGGGACCGTCTCTTC. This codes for CSARGGRDRLF.

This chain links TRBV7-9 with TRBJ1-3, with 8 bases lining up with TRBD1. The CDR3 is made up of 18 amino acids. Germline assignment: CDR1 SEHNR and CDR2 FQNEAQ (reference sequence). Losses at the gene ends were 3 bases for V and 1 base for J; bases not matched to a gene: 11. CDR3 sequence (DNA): TGTGCCAGCAGCTTCCGTGACAGGGGTCAAGATTCTGGAAACACCATATATTTT. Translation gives CASSFRDRGQDSGNTIYF.

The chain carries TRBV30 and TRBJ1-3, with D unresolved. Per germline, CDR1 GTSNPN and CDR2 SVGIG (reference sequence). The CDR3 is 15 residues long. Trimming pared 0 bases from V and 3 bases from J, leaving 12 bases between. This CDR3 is CAWSVMDWDGNTIYF. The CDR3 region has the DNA TGTGCCTGGAGTGTAATGGACTGGGATGGAAACACCATATATTTT.

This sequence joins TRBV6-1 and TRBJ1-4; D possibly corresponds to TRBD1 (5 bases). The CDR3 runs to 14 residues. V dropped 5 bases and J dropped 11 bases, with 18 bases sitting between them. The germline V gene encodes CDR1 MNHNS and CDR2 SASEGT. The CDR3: CASSLRDREAKLFF. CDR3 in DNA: TGTGCCAGCAGTCTACGGGACCGCGAAGCGAAACTGTTTTTT.

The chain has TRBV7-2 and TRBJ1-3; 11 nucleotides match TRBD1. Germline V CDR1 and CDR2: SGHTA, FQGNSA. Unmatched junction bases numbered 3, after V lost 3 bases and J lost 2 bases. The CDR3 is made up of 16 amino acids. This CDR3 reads CASSLAGQGAGNTIYF. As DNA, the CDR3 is TGTGCCAGCAGCTTGGCGGGACAGGGGGCTGGAAACACCATATATTTT.

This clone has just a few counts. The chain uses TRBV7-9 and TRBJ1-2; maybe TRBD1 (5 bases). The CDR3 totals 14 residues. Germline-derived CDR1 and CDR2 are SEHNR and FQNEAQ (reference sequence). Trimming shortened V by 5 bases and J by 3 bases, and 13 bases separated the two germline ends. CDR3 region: CASSQRDPDYGYTF. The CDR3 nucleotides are TGTGCCAGCAGCCAAAGGGACCCGGACTATGGCTACACCTTC.

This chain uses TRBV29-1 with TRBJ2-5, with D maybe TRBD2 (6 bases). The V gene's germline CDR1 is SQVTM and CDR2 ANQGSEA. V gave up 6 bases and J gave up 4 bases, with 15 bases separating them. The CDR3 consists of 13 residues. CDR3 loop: CSVAHLASETQYF. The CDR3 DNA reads TGCAGCGTCGCCCACCTAGCGTCAGAGACCCAGTACTTC.

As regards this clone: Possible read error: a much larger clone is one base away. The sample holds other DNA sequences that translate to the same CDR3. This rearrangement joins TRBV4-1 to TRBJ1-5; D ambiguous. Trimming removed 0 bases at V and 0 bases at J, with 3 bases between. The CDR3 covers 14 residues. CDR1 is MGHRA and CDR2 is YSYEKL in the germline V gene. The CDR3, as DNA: TGCGCCAGCAGCCAAGATAATAGCAATCAGCCCCAGCATTTT. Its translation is CASSQDNSNQPQHF.

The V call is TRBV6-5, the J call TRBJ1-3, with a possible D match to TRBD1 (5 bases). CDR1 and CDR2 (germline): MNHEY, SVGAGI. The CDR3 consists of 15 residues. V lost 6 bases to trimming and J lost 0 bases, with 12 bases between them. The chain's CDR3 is CASRTGGNSGNTIYF. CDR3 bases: TGTGCCAGCAGGACCGGGGGAAACTCTGGAAACACCATATATTTT.

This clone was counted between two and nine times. The CDR3 loop is CAGRTGTTDTQYF. CDR3 sequence (DNA): TGTGCCGGTCGTACAGGAACCACAGATACGCAGTATTTT. The chain is built from TRBV30 and TRBJ2-3, with D perhaps matching TRBD1 (5 bases). The V gene's germline CDR1 is GTSNPN and CDR2 SVGIG (reference sequence). V was pared by 8 bases and J by 2 bases, with 14 bases between. The CDR3 extends over 13 amino acids.

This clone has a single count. CDR3 DNA: TGTGCCAGCAGTTACGGCCTGCTGAACACTGAAGCTTTCTTT. This codes for CASSYGLLNTEAFF. The chain employs TRBV6-6 and TRBJ1-1; D is ambiguous. This CDR3 has 14 amino acids. CDR1 is MNHNY, CDR2 SVGAGI, per germline (reference sequence). V shed 2 bases and J shed 0 bases, with 7 bases lying between them.

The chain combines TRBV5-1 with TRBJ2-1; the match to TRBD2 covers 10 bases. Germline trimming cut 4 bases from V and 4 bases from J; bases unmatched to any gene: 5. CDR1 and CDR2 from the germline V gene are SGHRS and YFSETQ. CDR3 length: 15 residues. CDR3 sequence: CASSRLAGYYNEQFF. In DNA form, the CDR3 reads TGCGCCAGCAGCCGACTAGCGGGCTATTACAATGAGCAGTTCTTC.

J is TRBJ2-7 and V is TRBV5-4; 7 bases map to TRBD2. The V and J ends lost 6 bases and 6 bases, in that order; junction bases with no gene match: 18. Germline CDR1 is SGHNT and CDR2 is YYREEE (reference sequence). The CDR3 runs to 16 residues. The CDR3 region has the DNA TGTGCCAGCACCTCGGAGGGAGGGCCTTCTGGGTCCGAGCAGTACTTC. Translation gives CASTSEGGPSGSEQYF.

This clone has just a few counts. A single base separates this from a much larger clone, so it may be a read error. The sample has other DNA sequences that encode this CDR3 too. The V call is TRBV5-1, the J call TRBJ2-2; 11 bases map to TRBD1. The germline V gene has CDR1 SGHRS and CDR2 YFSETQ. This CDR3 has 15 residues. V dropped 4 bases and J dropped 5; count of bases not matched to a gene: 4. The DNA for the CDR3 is TGCGCCAGCAGCCCCGGGACAGGGGGTACCGGGGAGCTGTTTTTT. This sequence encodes CASSPGTGGTGELFF.

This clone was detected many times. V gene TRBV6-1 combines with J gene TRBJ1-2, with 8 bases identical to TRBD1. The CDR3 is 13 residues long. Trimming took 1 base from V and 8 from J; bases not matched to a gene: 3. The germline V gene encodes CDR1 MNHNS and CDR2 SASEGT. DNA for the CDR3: TGTGCCAGCAGTGAAGGCACAGGGGGAGGCTACACCTTC. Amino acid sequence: CASSEGTGGGYTF.

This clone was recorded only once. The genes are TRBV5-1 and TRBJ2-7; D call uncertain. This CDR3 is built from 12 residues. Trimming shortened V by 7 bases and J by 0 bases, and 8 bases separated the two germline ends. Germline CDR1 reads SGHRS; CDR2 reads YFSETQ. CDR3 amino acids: CASGVDSYEQYF. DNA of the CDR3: TGCGCCAGCGGGGTCGACTCCTACGAGCAGTACTTC. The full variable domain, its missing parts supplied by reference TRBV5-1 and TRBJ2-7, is KAGVTQTPRYLIKTRGQQVTLSCSPISGHRSVSWYQQTPGQGLQFLFEYFSETQRNKGNFPGRFSGRQFSNSRSEMNVSTLELGDSALYLCASGVDSYEQYFGPGTRLTVT.

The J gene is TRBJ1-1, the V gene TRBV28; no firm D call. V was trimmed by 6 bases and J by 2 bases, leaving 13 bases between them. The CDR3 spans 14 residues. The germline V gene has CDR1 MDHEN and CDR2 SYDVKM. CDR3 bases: TGTGCCAGCAGGTACCCCACTCATAACACTGAAGCTTTCTTT. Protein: CASRYPTHNTEAFF.

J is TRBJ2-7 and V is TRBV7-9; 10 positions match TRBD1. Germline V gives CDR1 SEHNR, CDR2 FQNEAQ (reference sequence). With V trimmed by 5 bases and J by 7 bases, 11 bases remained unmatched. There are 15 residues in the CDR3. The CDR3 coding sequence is TGTGCCAGCAGCCACAAGGGACAGGGGTTGTGGGAGCAGTACTTC. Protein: CASSHKGQGLWEQYF.

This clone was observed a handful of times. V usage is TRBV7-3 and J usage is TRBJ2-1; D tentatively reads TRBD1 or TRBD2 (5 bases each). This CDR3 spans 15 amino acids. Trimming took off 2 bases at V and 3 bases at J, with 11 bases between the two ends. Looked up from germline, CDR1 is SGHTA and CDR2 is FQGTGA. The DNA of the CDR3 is TGTGCCAGCAGCTTAGACGGGGCGGACTACAATGAGCAGTTCTTC. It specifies CASSLDGADYNEQFF.

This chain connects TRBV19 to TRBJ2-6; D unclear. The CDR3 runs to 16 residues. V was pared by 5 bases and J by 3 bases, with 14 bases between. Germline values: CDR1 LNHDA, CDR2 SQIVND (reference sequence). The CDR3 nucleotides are TGTGCCAGTAGTCTTGACACCACCGGTGGGGCCAACGTCCTGACTTTC. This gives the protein CASSLDTTGGANVLTF.